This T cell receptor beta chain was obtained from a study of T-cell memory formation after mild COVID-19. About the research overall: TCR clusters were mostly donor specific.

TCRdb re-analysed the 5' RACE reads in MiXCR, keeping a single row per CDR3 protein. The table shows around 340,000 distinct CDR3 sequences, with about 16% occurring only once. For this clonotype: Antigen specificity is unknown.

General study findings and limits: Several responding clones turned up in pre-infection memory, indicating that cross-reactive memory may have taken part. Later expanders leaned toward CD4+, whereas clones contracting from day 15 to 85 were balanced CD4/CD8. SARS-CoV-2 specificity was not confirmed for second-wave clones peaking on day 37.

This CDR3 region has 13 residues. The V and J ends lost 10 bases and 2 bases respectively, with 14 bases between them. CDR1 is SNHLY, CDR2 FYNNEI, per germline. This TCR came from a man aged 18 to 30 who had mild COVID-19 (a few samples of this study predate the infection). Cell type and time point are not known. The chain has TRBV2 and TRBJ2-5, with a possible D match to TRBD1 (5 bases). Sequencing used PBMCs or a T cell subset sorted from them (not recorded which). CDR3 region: CATHGASQETQYF. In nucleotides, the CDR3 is TGTGCCACTCATGGGGCTAGTCAAGAGACCCAGTACTTC.